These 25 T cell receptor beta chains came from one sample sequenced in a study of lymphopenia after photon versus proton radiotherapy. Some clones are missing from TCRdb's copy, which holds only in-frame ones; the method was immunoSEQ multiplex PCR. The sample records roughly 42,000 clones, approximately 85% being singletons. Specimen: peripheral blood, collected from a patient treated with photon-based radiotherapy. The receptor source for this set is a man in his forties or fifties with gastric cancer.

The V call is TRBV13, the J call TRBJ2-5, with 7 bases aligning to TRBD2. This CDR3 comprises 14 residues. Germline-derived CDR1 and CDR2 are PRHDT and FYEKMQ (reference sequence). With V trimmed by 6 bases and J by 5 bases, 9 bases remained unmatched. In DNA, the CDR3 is TGTGCCAGCAGTCATAGGGGTAGCGGGGAGACCCAGTACTTC. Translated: CASSHRGSGETQYF.

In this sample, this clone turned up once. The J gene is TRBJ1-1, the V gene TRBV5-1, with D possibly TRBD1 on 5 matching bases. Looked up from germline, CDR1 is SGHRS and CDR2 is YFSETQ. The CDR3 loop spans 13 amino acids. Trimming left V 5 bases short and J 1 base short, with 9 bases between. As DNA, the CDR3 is TGCGCCAGCAGGGGTGGGGGGAACACTGAAGCTTTCTTT. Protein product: CASRGGGNTEAFF.

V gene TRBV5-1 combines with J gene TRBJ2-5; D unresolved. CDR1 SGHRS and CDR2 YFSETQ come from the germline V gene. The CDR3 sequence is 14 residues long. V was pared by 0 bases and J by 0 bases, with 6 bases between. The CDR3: CASSLGANQETQYF. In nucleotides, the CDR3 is TGCGCCAGCAGCTTGGGCGCGAACCAAGAGACCCAGTACTTC.

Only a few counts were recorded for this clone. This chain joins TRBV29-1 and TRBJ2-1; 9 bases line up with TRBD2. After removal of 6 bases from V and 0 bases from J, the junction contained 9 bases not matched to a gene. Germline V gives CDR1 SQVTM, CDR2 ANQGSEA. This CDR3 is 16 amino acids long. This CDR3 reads CSVTRTSASSYNEQFF. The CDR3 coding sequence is TGCAGCGTCACAAGGACTAGCGCAAGCTCCTACAATGAGCAGTTCTTC.

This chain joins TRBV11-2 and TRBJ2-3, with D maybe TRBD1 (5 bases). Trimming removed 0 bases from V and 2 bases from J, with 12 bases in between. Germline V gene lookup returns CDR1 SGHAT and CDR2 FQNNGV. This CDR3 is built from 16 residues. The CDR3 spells CASSLDWGPATDTQYF. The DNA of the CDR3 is TGTGCCAGCAGCTTAGATTGGGGCCCCGCCACAGATACGCAGTATTTT.

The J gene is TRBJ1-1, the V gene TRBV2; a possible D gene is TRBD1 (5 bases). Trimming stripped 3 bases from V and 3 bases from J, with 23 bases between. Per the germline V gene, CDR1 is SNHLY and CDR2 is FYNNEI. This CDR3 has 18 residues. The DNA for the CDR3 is TGTGCCAGCAGTGACCTGTCAGGGTGGGGGACGACCGACACTGAAGCTTTCTTT. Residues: CASSDLSGWGTTDTEAFF.

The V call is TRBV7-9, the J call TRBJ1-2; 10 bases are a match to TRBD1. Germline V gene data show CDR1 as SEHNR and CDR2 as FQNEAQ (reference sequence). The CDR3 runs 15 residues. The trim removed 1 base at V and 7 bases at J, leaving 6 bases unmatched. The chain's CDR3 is CASSLDGGQGFGYTF. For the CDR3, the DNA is TGTGCCAGCAGCTTAGACGGGGGACAGGGGTTTGGCTACACCTTC.

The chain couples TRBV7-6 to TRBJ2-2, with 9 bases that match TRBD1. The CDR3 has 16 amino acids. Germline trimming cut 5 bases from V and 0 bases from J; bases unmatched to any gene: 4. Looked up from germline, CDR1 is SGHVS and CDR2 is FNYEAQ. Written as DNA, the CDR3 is TGTGCCAGCAGCCTAAGGACAGGGGCGAACACCGGGGAGCTGTTTTTT. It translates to CASSLRTGANTGELFF. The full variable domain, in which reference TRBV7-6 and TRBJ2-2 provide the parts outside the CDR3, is GAGVSQSPRYKVTKRGQDVALRCDPISGHVSLYWYRQALGQGPEFLTYFNYEAQQDKSGLPNDRFSAERPEGSISTLTIQRTEQRDSAMYRCASSLRTGANTGELFFGEGSRLTVL.

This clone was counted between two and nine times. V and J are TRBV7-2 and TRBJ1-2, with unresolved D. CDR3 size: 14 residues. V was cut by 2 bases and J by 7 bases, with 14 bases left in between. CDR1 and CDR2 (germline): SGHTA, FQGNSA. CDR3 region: CASSLTTEAGGYTF. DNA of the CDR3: TGTGCCAGCAGCTTAACGACGGAGGCGGGTGGCTACACCTTC.

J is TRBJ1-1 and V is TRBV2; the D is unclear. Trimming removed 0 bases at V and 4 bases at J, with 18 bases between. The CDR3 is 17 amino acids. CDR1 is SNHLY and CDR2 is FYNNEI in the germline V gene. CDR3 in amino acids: CASSEALPHKLRTEAFF. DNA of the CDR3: TGTGCCAGCAGTGAAGCGCTTCCGCATAAACTGCGCACTGAAGCTTTCTTT.

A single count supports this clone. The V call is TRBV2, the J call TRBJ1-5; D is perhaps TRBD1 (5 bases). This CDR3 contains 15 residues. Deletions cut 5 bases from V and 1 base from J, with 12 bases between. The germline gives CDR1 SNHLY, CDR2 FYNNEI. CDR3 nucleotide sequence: TGTGCCAGCAGTAAGCCGGGGGGGAGCAATCAGCCCCAGCATTTT. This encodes CASSKPGGSNQPQHF.

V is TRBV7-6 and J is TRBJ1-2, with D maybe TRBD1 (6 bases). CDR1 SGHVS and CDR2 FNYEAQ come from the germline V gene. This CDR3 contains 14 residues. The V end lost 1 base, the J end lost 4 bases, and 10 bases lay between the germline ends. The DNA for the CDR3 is TGTGCCAGCAGCTTAGATGGAGGGGGCTATGGCTACACCTTC. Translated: CASSLDGGGYGYTF.

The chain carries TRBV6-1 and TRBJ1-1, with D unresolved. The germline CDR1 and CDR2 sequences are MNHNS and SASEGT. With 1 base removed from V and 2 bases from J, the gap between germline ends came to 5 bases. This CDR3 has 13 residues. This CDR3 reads CASSEVGNTEAFF. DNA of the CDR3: TGTGCCAGCAGTGAAGTGGGTAACACTGAAGCTTTCTTT.

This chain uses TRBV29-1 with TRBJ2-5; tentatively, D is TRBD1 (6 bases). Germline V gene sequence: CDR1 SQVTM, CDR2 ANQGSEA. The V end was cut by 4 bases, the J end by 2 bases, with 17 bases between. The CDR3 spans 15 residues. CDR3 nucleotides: TGCAGCGTTGTGTTAGCCAGGGGCACGCAAGAGACCCAGTACTTC. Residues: CSVVLARGTQETQYF.

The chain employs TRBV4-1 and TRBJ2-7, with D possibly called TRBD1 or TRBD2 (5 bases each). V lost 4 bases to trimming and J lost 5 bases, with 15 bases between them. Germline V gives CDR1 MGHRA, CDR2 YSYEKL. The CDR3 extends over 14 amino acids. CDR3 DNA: TGCGCCAGCAGCCCGGGACCTCGAGGGGACGAGCAGTACTTC. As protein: CASSPGPRGDEQYF.

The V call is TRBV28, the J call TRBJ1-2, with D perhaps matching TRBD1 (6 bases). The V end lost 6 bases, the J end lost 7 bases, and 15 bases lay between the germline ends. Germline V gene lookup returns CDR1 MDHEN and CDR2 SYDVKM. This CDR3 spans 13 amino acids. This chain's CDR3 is CASRLQGGGGYTF. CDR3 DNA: TGTGCCAGCAGACTACAGGGTGGAGGTGGCTACACCTTC.

The CDR3 loop is CASSRRISEEQYF. In nucleotides, the CDR3 is TGTGCCAGCAGTCGACGGATTTCGGAAGAGCAGTACTTC. The chain carries TRBV6-6 and TRBJ2-7; D not certain. This CDR3 spans 13 amino acids. Germline V gene lookup returns CDR1 MNHNY and CDR2 SVGAGI (reference sequence). The V and J ends lost 5 bases and 7 bases respectively, with 15 bases between them.

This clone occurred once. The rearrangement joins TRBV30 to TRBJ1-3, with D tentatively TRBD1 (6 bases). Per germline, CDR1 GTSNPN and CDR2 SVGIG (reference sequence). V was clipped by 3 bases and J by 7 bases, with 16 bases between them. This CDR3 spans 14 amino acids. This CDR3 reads CAWRSLRGTNTIYF. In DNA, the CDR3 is TGTGCCTGGAGAAGTCTAAGGGGGACCAACACCATATATTTT. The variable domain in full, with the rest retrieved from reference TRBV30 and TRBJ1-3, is SQTIHQWPATLVQPVGSPLSLECTVEGTSNPNLYWYRQAAGRGLQLLFYSVGIGQISSEVPQNLSASRPQDRQFILSSKKLLLSDSGFYLCAWRSLRGTNTIYFGEGSWLTVV.

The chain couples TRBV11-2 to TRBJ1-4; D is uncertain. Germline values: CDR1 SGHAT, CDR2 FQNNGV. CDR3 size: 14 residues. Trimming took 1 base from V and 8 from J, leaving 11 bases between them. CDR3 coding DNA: TGTGCCAGCAGCTTAGCGGCGCTAGGGGAAAAACTGTTTTTT. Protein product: CASSLAALGEKLFF.

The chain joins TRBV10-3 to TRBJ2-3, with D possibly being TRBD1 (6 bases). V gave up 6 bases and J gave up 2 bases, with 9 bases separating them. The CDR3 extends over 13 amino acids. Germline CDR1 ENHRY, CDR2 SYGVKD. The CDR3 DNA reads TGTGCCATCAGCACAGGGTCCACAGATACGCAGTATTTT. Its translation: CAISTGSTDTQYF.

Here the CDR3 reads CASSLQGGTTEAFF. The CDR3 nucleotides read TGCGCCAGCAGCTTACAGGGAGGGACCACTGAAGCTTTCTTT. The chain employs TRBV5-1 and TRBJ1-1, with D possibly being TRBD1 (6 bases). Germline V CDR1 and CDR2: SGHRS, YFSETQ. The CDR3 is made up of 14 amino acids. V lost 2 bases to trimming and J lost 4 bases, with 12 bases between them.

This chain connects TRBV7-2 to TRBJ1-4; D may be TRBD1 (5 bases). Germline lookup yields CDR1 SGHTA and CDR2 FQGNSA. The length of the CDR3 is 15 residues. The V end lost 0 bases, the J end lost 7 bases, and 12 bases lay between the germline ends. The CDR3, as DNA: TGTGCCAGCAGCTTAGCGCCGGTCGGGGGTGAAAAACTGTTTTTT. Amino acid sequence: CASSLAPVGGEKLFF.

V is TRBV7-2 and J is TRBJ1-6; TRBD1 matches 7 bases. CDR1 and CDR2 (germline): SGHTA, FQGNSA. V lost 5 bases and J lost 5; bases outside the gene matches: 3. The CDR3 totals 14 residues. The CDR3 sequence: CASSAGQNNSPLHF. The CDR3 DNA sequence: TGTGCCAGCAGCGCGGGACAGAATAATTCACCCCTCCACTTT.

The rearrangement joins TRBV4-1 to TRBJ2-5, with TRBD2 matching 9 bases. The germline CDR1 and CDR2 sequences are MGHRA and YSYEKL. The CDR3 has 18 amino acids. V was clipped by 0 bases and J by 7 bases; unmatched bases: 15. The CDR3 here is CASSQDPPSGVTRGTQYF. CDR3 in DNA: TGCGCCAGCAGCCAAGACCCCCCTAGCGGGGTTACCAGAGGGACCCAGTACTTC.

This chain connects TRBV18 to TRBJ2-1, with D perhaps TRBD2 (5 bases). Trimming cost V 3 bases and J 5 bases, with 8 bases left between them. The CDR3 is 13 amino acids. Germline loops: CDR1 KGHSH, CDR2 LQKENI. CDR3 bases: TGTGCCAGCTCACCCTCCGGGGACAATGAGCAGTTCTTC. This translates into CASSPSGDNEQFF.